This T cell receptor (beta chain) was sequenced in a study of regulatory T cells in long-lasting Graves disease. Study-wide results and limits: Persistent disease favored TRBV28, TRBJ1-2 and TRBJ2-5.

On this clonotype: Its specificity is unknown.

The authors built TCR beta libraries using iRepertoire HTBI primers and Arm-PCR of CDR3 regions. A single record per CDR3 protein comes from TCRdb applying MiXCR to the multiplex PCR reads. The sample records around 500,000 distinct CDR3 sequences, approximately 15% being singletons. Time point denoted: newly diagnosed GD, antithyroid drugs for less than 3 months. Isolated PBMC RNA provided the starting material for the TCR library. Germline loops: CDR1 SEHNR, CDR2 FQNEAQ (reference sequence). The CDR3 has 16 amino acids. The V and J ends lost 5 bases and 4 bases, in that order; junction bases with no gene match: 12. The data also belong to a second study, concerning T cells in Graves' hyperthyroidism and ophthalmopathy.

The sample in question was peripheral blood mononuclear cells (PBMCs), obtained at new diagnosis, from a patient treated with antithyroid drugs. The receptor comes from a man aged 30 to 45 with Graves disease. The V and J genes are TRBV7-9 and TRBJ2-7; 9 bases fit TRBD1. Here the CDR3 DNA reads TGTGCCAGCAGCACCCCGTCGACAGGGGGGATATACGAGCAGTACTTC. Its protein product is CASSTPSTGGIYEQYF. Supplemented by reference TRBV7-9 and TRBJ2-7, the full variable domain reads DTGVSQNPRHKITKRGQNVTFRCDPISEHNRLYWYRQTLGQGPEFLTYFQNEAQLEKSRLLSDRFSAERPKGSFSTLEIQRTEQGDSAMYLCASSTPSTGGIYEQYFGPGTRLTVT.